This TCR beta chain was sequenced in a study of T cell repertoires in cytomegalovirus infection (dated by TCRdb to between 2018 and 2021). General notes on the study: Because public TCR beta signatures pointed to carriage of CMV infection together with the matching HLA type, the HLA type of each donor mattered for the analysis. Summary of the overall study and its limitations: Cumulative frequency of public TCR beta family members discriminated carriers of CMV infection plus the relevant HLA type in this cohort and an independent approximately 400-donor cohort. The ex vivo response was dominated by HLA-C-restricted CMV-specific TCR beta clonotypes, which also provided the single most frequent clonotype in two of eight donors.

Points on this clonotype: Its recognized antigen is unknown. A much bigger clone sits one base away, suggesting this may be a read error.

The germline V gene provides CDR1 SGHVS and CDR2 FNYEAQ. From the cysteine through the phenylalanine, the CDR3 covers 9 amino acids. Only CDR3 DNA remains: 27 bases, in frame from the first base. This sample was sequenced with an Illumina HiSeq 1500. TCRdb applied fastp at Q25 and MiXCR to the public reads, then kept only in-frame beta chains. Every distinct CDR3 protein forms one entry, paired with its most common genes and DNA. The sample table contains some 600,000 distinct CDR3 sequences; only one count was recorded for around 24% of them. The ten largest account for roughly 8% of the sample. This receptor was identified in a human donor in good health (CMV status not recorded). Some clones in this sample may be carry-over from other donors' samples. The rearranged segments are TRBV7-6 and TRBJ2-5; too little of a D gene remains to name it. Source material: CD8+ T cells from PBMCs. The CDR3 loop reads CVTEGSQYF. The DNA sequence is as follows: TGTGTCACCGAAGGGTCCCAGTACTTC.